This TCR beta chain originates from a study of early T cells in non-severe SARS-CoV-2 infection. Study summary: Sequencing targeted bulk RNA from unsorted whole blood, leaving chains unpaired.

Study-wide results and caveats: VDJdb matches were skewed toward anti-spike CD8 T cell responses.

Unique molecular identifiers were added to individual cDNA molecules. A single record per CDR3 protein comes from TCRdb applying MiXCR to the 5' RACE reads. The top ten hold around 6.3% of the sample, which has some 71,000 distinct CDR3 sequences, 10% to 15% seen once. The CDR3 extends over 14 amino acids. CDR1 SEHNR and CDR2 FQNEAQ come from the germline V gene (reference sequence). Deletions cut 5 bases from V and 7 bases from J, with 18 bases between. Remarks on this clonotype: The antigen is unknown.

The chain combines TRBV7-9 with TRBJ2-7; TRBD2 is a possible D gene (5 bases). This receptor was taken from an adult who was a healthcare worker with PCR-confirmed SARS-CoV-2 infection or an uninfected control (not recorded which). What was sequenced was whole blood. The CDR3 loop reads CASSLAGESGEQYF. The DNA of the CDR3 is TGTGCCAGCAGCCTGGCTGGGGAGTCGGGAGAGCAGTACTTC.